The 2 T cell receptor beta chains reported below all come from one sample, sequenced in a study of shared clonotypes between healthy human individuals. Profiling relied on immunoSEQ multiplex PCR, and the TCRdb table lists in-frame clones only, not all of them. The table has roughly 2.1 million clones, about 92% seen once. CD45RO-negative CD8 cells positively selected for CCR7 made up the naive population, which excluded terminally differentiated effector memory CD45RA+ cells. Material: naive CD8+ T cells from PBMCs. The receptors stem from a man between 18 and 29 years old in good health. Some clones in this sample may be carry-over from other donors' samples.

Points on this clone: Other DNA sequences of this sample code for an identical CDR3. The chain employs TRBV5-1 and TRBJ2-7; no firm D call. V lost 1 base and J lost 6, with 8 bases in between. CDR1 and CDR2 (germline): SGHRS, YFSETQ. CDR3 length: 12 amino acids. CDR3 residues: CASSLSGFEQYF. The CDR3 DNA reads as TGCGCCAGCAGCTTGTCGGGCTTCGAGCAGTACTTC.

The count of this clone is one. The genes are TRBV7-9 and TRBJ2-2, with a tentative D call TRBD1 (5 bases). The ends were cut back, 1 base at V and 4 bases at J, with 16 bases in the middle. The CDR3 consists of 17 residues. Germline V gene sequence: CDR1 SEHNR, CDR2 FQNEAQ (reference sequence). Here the CDR3 reads CASSLVGLGHSTGELFF. CDR3 bases: TGTGCCAGCAGCTTAGTTGGGCTTGGACACTCCACCGGGGAGCTGTTTTTT. Together with reference TRBV7-9 and TRBJ2-2, the CDR3 gives the full variable domain: DTGVSQNPRHKITKRGQNVTFRCDPISEHNRLYWYRQTLGQGPEFLTYFQNEAQLEKSRLLSDRFSAERPKGSFSTLEIQRTEQGDSAMYLCASSLVGLGHSTGELFFGEGSRLTVL.